This T cell receptor beta chain was retrieved from a study of blood T cell repertoires in COVID-19. In the original processing: Using reference gene primer amplification, nucleated cell counts were estimated. The table came from immunoSEQ multiplex PCR; TCRdb's copy has only in-frame clones and leaves some out. That table is the source of V, J and clone size, and D and trimming were worked out from the DNA. The sample shows 55,000 to 75,000 clones, roughly 80% of them seen only once. Germline V gene data show CDR1 as SNHLY and CDR2 as FYNNEI. Between the trimmed V and J ends, which lost 4 bases and 10 bases, there was a span of 14 bases. The CDR3 runs to 14 residues.

Sequencing was performed on peripheral blood. V and J are TRBV2 and TRBJ1-6; perhaps TRBD1 as D (6 bases). This receptor was taken from a man between 65 and 85 years old with acute or convalescent COVID-19. CDR3 DNA sequence: TGTGCCAGCAGTGTCAGGCTCACAGGGTCACCCCTCCACTTT. It translates to CASSVRLTGSPLHF.